Here is one T cell receptor beta chain with its context. The source of the sample is a study of cytomegalovirus exposure and HLA in healthy donors. Measured with immunoSEQ multiplex PCR; TCRdb has only the in-frame clones, and not every one. The data show fewer than 350,000 clones, with roughly 90% seen just once and 0.92% held by the top ten. The source material was PBMCs. The TCR sequence derives from a woman aged 18 to 35 in good health and CMV-seronegative.

CDR3 residues: CASSLARDSDYEQYF. For the CDR3, the DNA is TGTGCCAGCAGCTTAGCGAGGGACAGCGACTACGAGCAGTACTTC. The chain is built from TRBV7-6 and TRBJ2-7; 7 positions agree with TRBD1. Germline CDR1 is SGHVS and CDR2 is FNYEAQ. This CDR3 contains 15 residues. Trimming at V came to 0 bases and at J to 3 bases, leaving 5 bases not matched to a gene. Variable domain in full (rest from reference TRBV7-6 and TRBJ2-7): GAGVSQSPRYKVTKRGQDVALRCDPISGHVSLYWYRQALGQGPEFLTYFNYEAQQDKSGLPNDRFSAERPEGSISTLTIQRTEQRDSAMYRCASSLARDSDYEQYFGPGTRLTVT.